This T cell receptor beta chain was captured in a study of T cell responses to AZD1222 COVID-19 vaccine. Repertoires were generated with immunoSEQ multiplex PCR, while TCRdb's copy carries only in-frame clones and drops some. The table has approximately 67,000 clones, about 80% seen once. Regarding this clone: The antigen remains unidentified.

The CDR3 extends over 14 amino acids. Trimming took 3 bases from V and 3 from J, leaving 11 bases between them. Germline loops: CDR1 MDHEN, CDR2 SYDVKM. Study-level points and caveats: Just 6 or 7 AZD1222 recipients were seropositive at baseline. Sampled repertoires all dated from after the peak T cell response.

Sequencing used peripheral blood, obtained 28 days after the second AZD1222 dose. The chain has TRBV28 and TRBJ1-2, with D hard to call. The receptor was isolated from an adult who received the AZD1222 COVID-19 vaccine. Here the CDR3 DNA reads TGTGCCAGCAGTTTCTCGGACGGGTACTATGGCTACACCTTC. Translated, it gives CASSFSDGYYGYTF.